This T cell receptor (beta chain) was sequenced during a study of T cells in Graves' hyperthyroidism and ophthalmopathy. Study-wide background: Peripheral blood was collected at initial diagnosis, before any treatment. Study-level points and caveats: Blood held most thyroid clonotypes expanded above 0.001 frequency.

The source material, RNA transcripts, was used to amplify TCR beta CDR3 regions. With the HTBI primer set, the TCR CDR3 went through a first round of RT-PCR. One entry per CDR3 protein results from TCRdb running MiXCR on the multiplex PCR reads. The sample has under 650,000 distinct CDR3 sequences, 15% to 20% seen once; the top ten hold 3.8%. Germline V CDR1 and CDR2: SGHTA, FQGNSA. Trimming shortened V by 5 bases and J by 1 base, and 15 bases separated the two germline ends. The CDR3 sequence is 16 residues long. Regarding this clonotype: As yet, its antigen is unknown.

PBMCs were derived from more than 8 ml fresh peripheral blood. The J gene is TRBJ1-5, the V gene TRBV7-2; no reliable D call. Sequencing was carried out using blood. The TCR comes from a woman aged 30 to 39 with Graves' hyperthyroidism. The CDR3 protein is CASSQDLRGSNQPQHF. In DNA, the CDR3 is TGTGCCAGCAGCCAAGATCTAAGAGGAAGCAATCAGCCCCAGCATTTT.